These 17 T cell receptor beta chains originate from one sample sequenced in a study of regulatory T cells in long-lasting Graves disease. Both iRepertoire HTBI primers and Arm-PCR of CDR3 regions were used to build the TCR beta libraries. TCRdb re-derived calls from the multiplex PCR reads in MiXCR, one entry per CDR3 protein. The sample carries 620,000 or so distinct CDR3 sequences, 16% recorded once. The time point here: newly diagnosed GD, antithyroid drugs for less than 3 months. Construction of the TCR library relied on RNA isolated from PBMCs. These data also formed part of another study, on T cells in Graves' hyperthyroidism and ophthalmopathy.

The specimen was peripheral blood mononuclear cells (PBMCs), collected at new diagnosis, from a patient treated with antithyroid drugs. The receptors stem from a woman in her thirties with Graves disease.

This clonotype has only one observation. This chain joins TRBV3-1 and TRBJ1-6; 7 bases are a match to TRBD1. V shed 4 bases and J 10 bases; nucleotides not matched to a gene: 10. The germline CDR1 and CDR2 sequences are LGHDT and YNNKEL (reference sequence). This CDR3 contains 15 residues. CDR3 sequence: CASSRLGGDISPLHF. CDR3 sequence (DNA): TGTGCCAGCAGCCGTCTAGGGGGCGATATCTCACCCCTCCACTTT.

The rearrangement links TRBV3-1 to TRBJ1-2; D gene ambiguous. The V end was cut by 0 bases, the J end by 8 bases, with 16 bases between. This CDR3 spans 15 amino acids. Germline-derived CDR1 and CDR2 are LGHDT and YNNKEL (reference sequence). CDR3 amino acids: CASSQDSQTPVGYTF. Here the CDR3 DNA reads TGTGCCAGCAGCCAAGATTCGCAGACCCCCGTAGGCTACACCTTC. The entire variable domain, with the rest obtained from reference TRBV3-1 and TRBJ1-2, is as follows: DTAVSQTPKYLVTQMGNDKSIKCEQNLGHDTMYWYKQDSKKFLKIMFSYNNKELIINETVPNRFSPKSPDKAHLNLHINSLELGDSAVYFCASSQDSQTPVGYTFGSGTRLTVV.

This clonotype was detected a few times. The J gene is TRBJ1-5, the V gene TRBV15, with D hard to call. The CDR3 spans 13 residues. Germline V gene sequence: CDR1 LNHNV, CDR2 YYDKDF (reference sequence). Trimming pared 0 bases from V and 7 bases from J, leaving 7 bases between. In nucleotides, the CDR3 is TGTGCCACCAGCAGAGAGCCCGGCCAGCCCCAGCATTTT. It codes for CATSREPGQPQHF.

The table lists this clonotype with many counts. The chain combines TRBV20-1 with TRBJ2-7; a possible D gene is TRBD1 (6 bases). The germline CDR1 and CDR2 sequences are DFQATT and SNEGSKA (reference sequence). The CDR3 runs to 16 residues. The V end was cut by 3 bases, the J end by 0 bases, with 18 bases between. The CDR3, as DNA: TGCAGTGCTAGCAGGCTAAGACAGGAATTCTCCTACGAGCAGTACTTC. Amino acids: CSASRLRQEFSYEQYF.

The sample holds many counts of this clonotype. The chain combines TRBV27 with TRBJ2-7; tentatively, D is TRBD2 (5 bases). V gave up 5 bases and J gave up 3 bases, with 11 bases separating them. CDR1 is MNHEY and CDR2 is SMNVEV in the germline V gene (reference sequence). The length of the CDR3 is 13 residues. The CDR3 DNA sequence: TGTGCCAGCAGTCCCGGGATTTTCTACGAGCAGTACTTC. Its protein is CASSPGIFYEQYF.

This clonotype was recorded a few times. Here the CDR3 DNA reads TGTGCCAGCAGCTTTGGCGCCAGTTTAATGGGGGATACGCAGTATTTT. It codes for CASSFGASLMGDTQYF. The chain links TRBV7-2 to TRBJ2-3; D is unresolved. The CDR3 is 16 amino acids. V lost 3 bases, J lost 6 bases, and 19 bases lay in between. The germline gives CDR1 SGHTA, CDR2 FQGNSA.

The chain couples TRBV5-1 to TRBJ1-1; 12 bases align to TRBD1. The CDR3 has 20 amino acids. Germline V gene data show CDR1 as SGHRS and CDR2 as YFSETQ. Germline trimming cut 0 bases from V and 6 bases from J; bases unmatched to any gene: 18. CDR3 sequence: CASSLAVLAGTGGAGPEAFF. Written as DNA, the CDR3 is TGCGCCAGCAGCTTGGCAGTTTTGGCCGGGACAGGGGGCGCGGGACCTGAAGCTTTCTTT.

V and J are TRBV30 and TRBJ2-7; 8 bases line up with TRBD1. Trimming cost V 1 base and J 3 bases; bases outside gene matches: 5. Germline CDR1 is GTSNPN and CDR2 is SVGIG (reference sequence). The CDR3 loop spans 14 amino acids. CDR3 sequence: CAWSAGGSLYEQYF. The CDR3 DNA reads TGTGCCTGGAGTGCAGGGGGCTCCCTCTACGAGCAGTACTTC. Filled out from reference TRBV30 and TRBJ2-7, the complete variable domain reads SQTIHQWPATLVQPVGSPLSLECTVEGTSNPNLYWYRQAAGRGLQLLFYSVGIGQISSEVPQNLSASRPQDRQFILSSKKLLLSDSGFYLCAWSAGGSLYEQYFGPGTRLTVT.

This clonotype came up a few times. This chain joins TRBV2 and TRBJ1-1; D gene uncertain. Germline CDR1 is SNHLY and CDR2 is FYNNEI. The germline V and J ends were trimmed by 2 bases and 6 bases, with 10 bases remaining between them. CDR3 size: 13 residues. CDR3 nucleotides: TGTGCCAGCAGTGAACCATCTAGCGCTGAAGCTTTCTTT. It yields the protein CASSEPSSAEAFF.

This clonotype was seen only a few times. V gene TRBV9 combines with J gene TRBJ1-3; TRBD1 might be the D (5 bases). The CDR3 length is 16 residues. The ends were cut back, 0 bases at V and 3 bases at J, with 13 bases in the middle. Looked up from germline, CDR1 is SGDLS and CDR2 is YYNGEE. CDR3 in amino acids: CASSVDLRGSGNTIYF. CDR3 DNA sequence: TGTGCCAGCAGCGTAGATCTACGGGGGAGTGGAAACACCATATATTTT.

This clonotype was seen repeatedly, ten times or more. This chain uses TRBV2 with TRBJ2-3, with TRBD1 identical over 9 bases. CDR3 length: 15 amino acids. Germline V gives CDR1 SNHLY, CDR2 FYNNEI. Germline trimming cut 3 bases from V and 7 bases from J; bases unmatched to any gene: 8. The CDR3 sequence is CASSDTGGLENTQYF. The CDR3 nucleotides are TGTGCCAGCAGTGATACAGGGGGCTTGGAAAATACGCAGTATTTT.

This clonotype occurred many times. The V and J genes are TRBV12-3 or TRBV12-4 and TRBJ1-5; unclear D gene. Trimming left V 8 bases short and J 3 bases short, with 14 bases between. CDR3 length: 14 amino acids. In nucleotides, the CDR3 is TGTGCCAGCTGCGGACCGAGCCTCAATCAGCCCCAGCATTTT. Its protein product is CASCGPSLNQPQHF.

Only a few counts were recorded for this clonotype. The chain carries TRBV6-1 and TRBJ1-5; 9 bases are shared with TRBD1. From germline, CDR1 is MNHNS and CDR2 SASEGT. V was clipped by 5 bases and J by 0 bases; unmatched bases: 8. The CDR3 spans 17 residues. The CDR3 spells CASSTDRGGHSNQPQHF. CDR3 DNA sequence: TGTGCCAGCAGTACGGACAGGGGAGGTCATAGCAATCAGCCCCAGCATTTT.

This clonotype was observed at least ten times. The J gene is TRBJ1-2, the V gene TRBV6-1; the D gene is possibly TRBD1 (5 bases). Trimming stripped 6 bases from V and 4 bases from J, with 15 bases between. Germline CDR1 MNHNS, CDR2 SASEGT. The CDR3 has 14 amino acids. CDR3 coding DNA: TGTGCCAGCAGGTCGGGTGGGGCCCTCTATGGCTACACCTTC. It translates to CASRSGGALYGYTF.

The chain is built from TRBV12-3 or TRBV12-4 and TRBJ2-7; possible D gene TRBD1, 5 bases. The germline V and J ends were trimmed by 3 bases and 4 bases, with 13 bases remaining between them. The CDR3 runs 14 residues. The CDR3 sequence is CASSFEAGFYEQYF. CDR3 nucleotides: TGTGCCAGCAGTTTCGAGGCAGGGTTTTACGAGCAGTACTTC.

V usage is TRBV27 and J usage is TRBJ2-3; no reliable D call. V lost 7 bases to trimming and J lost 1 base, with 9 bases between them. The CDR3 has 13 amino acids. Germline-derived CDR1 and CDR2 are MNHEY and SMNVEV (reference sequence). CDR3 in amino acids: CASMPAGTDTQYF. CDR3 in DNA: TGTGCCAGCATGCCCGCGGGCACAGATACGCAGTATTTT.

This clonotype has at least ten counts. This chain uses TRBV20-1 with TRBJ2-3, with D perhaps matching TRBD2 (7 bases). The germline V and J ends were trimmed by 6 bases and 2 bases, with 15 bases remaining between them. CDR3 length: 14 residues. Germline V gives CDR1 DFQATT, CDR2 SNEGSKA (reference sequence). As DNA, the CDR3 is TGCAGTGCCAACAAGGGGGGGGCCACAGATACGCAGTATTTT. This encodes CSANKGGATDTQYF.